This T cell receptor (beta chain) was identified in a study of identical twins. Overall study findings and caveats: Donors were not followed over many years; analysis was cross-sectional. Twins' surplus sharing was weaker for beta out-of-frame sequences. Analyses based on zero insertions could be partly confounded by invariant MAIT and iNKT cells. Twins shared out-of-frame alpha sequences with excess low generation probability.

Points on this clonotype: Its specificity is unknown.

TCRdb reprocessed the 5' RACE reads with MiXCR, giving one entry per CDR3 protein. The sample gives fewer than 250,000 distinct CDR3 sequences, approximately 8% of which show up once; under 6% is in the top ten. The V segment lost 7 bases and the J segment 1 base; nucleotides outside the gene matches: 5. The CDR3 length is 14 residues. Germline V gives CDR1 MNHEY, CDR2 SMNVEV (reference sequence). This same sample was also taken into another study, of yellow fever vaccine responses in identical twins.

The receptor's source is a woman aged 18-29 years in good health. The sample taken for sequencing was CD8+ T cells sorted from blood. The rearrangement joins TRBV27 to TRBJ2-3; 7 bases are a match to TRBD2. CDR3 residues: CASIRGRGTDTQYF. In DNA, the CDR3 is TGTGCCAGCATCCGGGGGAGGGGCACAGATACGCAGTATTTT.